This entry concerns a single T cell receptor (beta chain). Its target is unknown. This sample is part of a study of T-cell memory formation after mild COVID-19. Study-level findings and limits: Pre-infection memory contained some responding clones, which suggested that cross-reactive memory had joined.

The CDR3 covers 13 residues. Germline CDR1 is SGDLS and CDR2 is YYNGEE. The V gene lost 2 bases and the J gene lost 3 bases, with 8 bases spanning the gap. Via MiXCR, TCRdb re-called the 5' RACE reads, giving one row per CDR3 protein. The profile covers about 440,000 distinct CDR3 sequences, with roughly 20% appearing a single time and roughly 8.4% taken by the ten largest. The sequencing input was PBMCs or a T cell subset sorted from them (not recorded which). The chain links TRBV9 to TRBJ2-5; D not certain. The TCR sequence derives from an adult woman who had mild COVID-19 (a few samples of this study predate the infection). Cell type and time point are not known. The CDR3 reads CASSVLGEETQYF. CDR3 in DNA: TGTGCCAGCAGCGTGTTAGGTGAAGAGACCCAGTACTTC.